Following are 32 T cell receptor beta chains from one sample sequenced in a study of OX40 agonist ivuxolimab in advanced cancers. Profiling relied on immunoSEQ multiplex PCR, and the TCRdb table lists in-frame clones only, not all of them. The sample records 94,000 or so clones, 80% to 85% being singletons. The source was CD4+ or CD8+ T cells sorted from blood, collected in a trial of the OX40 agonist ivuxolimab. The origin of the receptors is an adult with an advanced solid tumor such as melanoma, head and neck, liver or kidney cancer.

The V and J genes are TRBV2 and TRBJ1-4, with 7 bases aligning to TRBD1. The germline V gene encodes CDR1 SNHLY and CDR2 FYNNEI. This CDR3 contains 14 residues. V shed 6 bases and J 6 bases; nucleotides not matched to a gene: 7. CDR3 nucleotide sequence: TGTGCCAGCAGGGATAGGACAGGATATGAAAAACTGTTTTTT. Its protein product is CASRDRTGYEKLFF.

This clone was picked up one time. The chain is built from TRBV5-1 and TRBJ2-1; D unclear. CDR3 length: 15 residues. Germline-derived CDR1 and CDR2 are SGHRS and YFSETQ. Trimming left V 1 base short and J 2 bases short, with 10 bases between. The CDR3 DNA is TGCGCCAGCAGCTTGACCAGAGGAACCTACAATGAGCAGTTCTTC. Its protein product is CASSLTRGTYNEQFF.

V is TRBV5-3 and J is TRBJ1-5; 10 bases line up with TRBD1. TRBV5-3 is labeled an ORF, and its function is uncertain. The CDR3 is made up of 14 amino acids. V lost 9 bases and J lost 6; bases outside the gene matches: 9. The CDR3 DNA sequence: TGTGCCAAAACCTCAGACAGGGGGCGTCAGCCCCAGCATTTT. Translating gives CAKTSDRGRQPQHF.

The CDR3 DNA reads TGTGCCAGCAGTTACTCAGGGGAAGCCAAAAACATTCAGTACTTC. It encodes CASSYSGEAKNIQYF. The J gene is TRBJ2-4, the V gene TRBV6-6; perhaps TRBD1 as D (5 bases). Germline loops: CDR1 MNHNY, CDR2 SVGAGI (reference sequence). V lost 0 bases and J 0 bases, leaving 6 bases between the germline ends. CDR3 length: 15 amino acids.

The gene calls are TRBV28 and TRBJ1-3; D ambiguous. The CDR3 runs 15 residues. V was pared by 7 bases and J by 0 bases, with 13 bases between. The germline CDR1 and CDR2 sequences are MDHEN and SYDVKM. CDR3 sequence reads: CASIGSSTSGNTIYF. Written as DNA, the CDR3 is TGTGCCAGCATAGGGTCCTCCACCTCTGGAAACACCATATATTTT.

The gene calls are TRBV11-2 and TRBJ1-6; D is perhaps TRBD1 (6 bases). This CDR3 is built from 16 residues. The germline V and J ends were trimmed by 3 bases and 6 bases, with 15 bases remaining between them. The germline V gene has CDR1 SGHAT and CDR2 FQNNGV. The CDR3: CASSFSLQGRNSPLHF. As DNA, the CDR3 is TGTGCCAGCAGCTTCTCACTACAGGGACGTAATTCACCCCTCCACTTT.

As DNA, the CDR3 is TGTGCCTGGACTACCCAGGGGGATACGCAGTATTTT. Translation: CAWTTQGDTQYF. This chain joins TRBV30 and TRBJ2-3; TRBD1 might be the D (6 bases). CDR3 length: 12 amino acids. Between the trimmed V and J ends, which lost 4 bases and 6 bases, there was a span of 11 bases. In germline, CDR1 is GTSNPN, CDR2 SVGIG (reference sequence).

This CDR3 reads CSVAITGEYGYTF. As DNA, the CDR3 is TGCAGCGTCGCCATTACAGGGGAATATGGCTACACCTTC. This chain links TRBV29-1 with TRBJ1-2; 7 nucleotides agree with TRBD1. Germline V gives CDR1 SQVTM, CDR2 ANQGSEA. The CDR3 length is 13 residues. V lost 6 bases and J lost 5; bases outside the gene matches: 9. Full variable domain (outside the CDR3, taken from reference TRBV29-1 and TRBJ1-2): SAVISQKPSRDICQRGTSLTIQCQVDSQVTMMFWYRQQPGQSLTLIATANQGSEATYESGFVIDKFPISRPNLTFSTLTVSNMSPEDSSIYLCSVAITGEYGYTFGSGTRLTVV.

The rearrangement uses TRBV6-1 and TRBJ1-3, with a weak D call TRBD1 (6 bases). Germline CDR1 and CDR2: MNHNS and SASEGT. This CDR3 is 14 amino acids long. Trimming stripped 7 bases from V and 0 bases from J, with 10 bases between. The CDR3 coding sequence is TGTGCCAGCATACAGGGCCTCTCTGGAAACACCATATATTTT. It codes for CASIQGLSGNTIYF.

This chain uses TRBV7-7 with TRBJ2-1; 10 nucleotides agree with TRBD1. This CDR3 contains 17 residues. The germline V gene has CDR1 SSHAT and CDR2 FNYEAQ (reference sequence). Unmatched junction bases numbered 8, after V lost 5 bases and J lost 1 base. The chain's CDR3 is CASSPGPGQGSYNEQFF. DNA of the CDR3: TGTGCCAGCAGCCCTGGCCCGGGACAGGGGTCCTACAATGAGCAGTTCTTC.

The chain combines TRBV10-3 with TRBJ1-3, with a tentative D call TRBD1 (5 bases). The CDR3 spans 17 residues. The germline V gene encodes CDR1 ENHRY and CDR2 SYGVKD. V lost 1 base and J lost 1, with 14 bases in between. The CDR3 loop reads CAISEFEGMLSGNTIYF. The CDR3, as DNA: TGTGCCATCAGTGAGTTTGAGGGGATGTTATCTGGAAACACCATATATTTT.

This rearrangement joins TRBV7-9 to TRBJ2-5; TRBD1 might be the D (6 bases). The CDR3 has 14 residues. The germline V gene encodes CDR1 SEHNR and CDR2 FQNEAQ (reference sequence). The V end lost 1 base, the J end lost 5 bases, and 11 bases lay between the germline ends. CDR3 nucleotide sequence: TGTGCCAGCAGCTTAGTAGGGGGTGAGGAGACCCAGTACTTC. The encoded protein is CASSLVGGEETQYF.

The chain uses TRBV19 and TRBJ1-2; D is undetermined. Germline assignment: CDR1 LNHDA and CDR2 SQIVND (reference sequence). The CDR3 has 11 residues. V lost 7 bases and J 4 bases, leaving 7 bases between the germline ends. The CDR3: CASNNGYGYTF. In nucleotides, the CDR3 is TGTGCCAGTAATAACGGCTATGGCTACACCTTC.

V is TRBV18 and J is TRBJ1-2; D not resolved. Germline V gene lookup returns CDR1 KGHSH and CDR2 LQKENI. Trimming shortened V by 2 bases and J by 3 bases, and 13 bases separated the two germline ends. The CDR3 sequence is 15 residues long. The CDR3 DNA reads as TGTGCCAGCTCACCATCCGAAGGCCAAGACTATGGCTACACCTTC. This encodes CASSPSEGQDYGYTF.

V and J are TRBV19 and TRBJ1-2; 10 bases are a match to TRBD1. CDR3 size: 21 residues. The germline V gene has CDR1 LNHDA and CDR2 SQIVND (reference sequence). V gave up 5 bases and J gave up 2 bases; unmatched junction bases: 23. Here the CDR3 DNA reads TGTGCCAGTAGTTTTTCGGGACAGGGGAAGGATCCGATTTCCCCCAACTATGGCTACACCTTC. Residues: CASSFSGQGKDPISPNYGYTF.

V gene TRBV2 combines with J gene TRBJ2-5; 7 bases are shared with TRBD1. Per the germline V gene, CDR1 is SNHLY and CDR2 is FYNNEI. With 6 bases clipped from V and 4 bases from J, the junction kept 11 bases outside the gene matches. The CDR3 totals 15 residues. The chain's CDR3 is CASRTTGTSRETQYF. In nucleotides, the CDR3 is TGTGCCAGCAGGACGACAGGGACATCGCGAGAGACCCAGTACTTC.

The V call is TRBV6-5, the J call TRBJ1-2; 10 bases agree with TRBD1. Trimming cost V 6 bases and J 6 bases; bases outside gene matches: 7. The CDR3 consists of 14 residues. Looked up from germline, CDR1 is MNHEY and CDR2 is SVGAGI. CDR3 DNA sequence: TGTGCCAGCAGGACAGGGGGCGTCCCGCATGGCTACACCTTC. It encodes CASRTGGVPHGYTF.

The CDR3 region has the DNA TGTGCCAGCAGTGCCGGGGACACCAACTATGGCTACACCTTC. It is translated as CASSAGDTNYGYTF. This rearrangement joins TRBV6-1 to TRBJ1-2, with a weak D call TRBD1 (6 bases). The CDR3 consists of 14 residues. Trimming pared 4 bases from V and 2 bases from J, leaving 11 bases between. CDR1 is MNHNS and CDR2 is SASEGT in the germline V gene.

This chain uses TRBV5-4 with TRBJ2-6; D remains unclear. This CDR3 has 16 residues. Germline CDR1 is SGHNT and CDR2 is YYREEE (reference sequence). V was pared by 0 bases and J by 2 bases, with 9 bases between. CDR3 in amino acids: CASSLEKGAGANVLTF. The CDR3 DNA sequence: TGTGCCAGCAGCTTGGAAAAGGGTGCTGGGGCCAACGTCCTGACTTTC.

This clone is a singleton in its sample. The J gene is TRBJ1-2, the V gene TRBV7-2, with 11 nucleotides matching TRBD1. CDR1 is SGHTA and CDR2 is FQGNSA in the germline V gene. The trim removed 2 bases at V and 2 bases at J, leaving 1 base unmatched. The CDR3 sequence is 15 residues long. The CDR3 coding sequence is TGTGCCAGCAGCTTAAGGACAGGGGGCAACTATGGCTACACCTTC. Its protein is CASSLRTGGNYGYTF.

This clone was observed a handful of times. The chain couples TRBV2 to TRBJ2-5; no clear D gene. The germline V and J ends were trimmed by 4 bases and 0 bases, with 9 bases remaining between them. The CDR3 covers 14 residues. Germline CDR1 is SNHLY and CDR2 is FYNNEI. The DNA for the CDR3 is TGTGCCAGCAGTGCGGCGTCCTACCAAGAGACCCAGTACTTC. Residues: CASSAASYQETQYF. Complete variable domain (other parts from reference TRBV2 and TRBJ2-5): EPEVTQTPSHQVTQMGQEVILRCVPISNHLYFYWYRQILGQKVEFLVSFYNNEISEKSEIFDDQFSVERPDGSNFTLKIRSTKLEDSAMYFCASSAASYQETQYFGPGTRLLVL.

The gene calls are TRBV19 and TRBJ1-1; 7 bases agree with TRBD1. V was pared by 4 bases and J by 5 bases, with 4 bases of the junction left unmatched. There are 13 residues in the CDR3. The V gene's germline CDR1 is LNHDA and CDR2 SQIVND (reference sequence). DNA of the CDR3: TGTGCCAGTAGTACCCAACAGGGGACTGAAGCTTTCTTT. Residues: CASSTQQGTEAFF.

This chain links TRBV6-1 with TRBJ2-2; D is unresolved. The CDR3 extends over 16 amino acids. CDR1 and CDR2 (germline): MNHNS, SASEGT. V lost 4 bases, J lost 2 bases, and 14 bases lay in between. Here the CDR3 DNA reads TGTGCCAGCAGTGTCTATCGGACCGTTAACACCGGGGAGCTGTTTTTT. Translation: CASSVYRTVNTGELFF.

This rearrangement joins TRBV2 to TRBJ2-1; 10 nucleotides line up with TRBD2. The V and J ends lost 1 base and 4 bases, in that order; junction bases with no gene match: 4. Germline assignment: CDR1 SNHLY and CDR2 FYNNEI. CDR3 length equals 16 residues. The CDR3 sequence is CASSEESSGGYNEQFF. For the CDR3, the DNA is TGTGCCAGCAGTGAAGAGTCTAGCGGGGGTTACAATGAGCAGTTCTTC. Using reference TRBV2 and TRBJ2-1 for the parts outside the CDR3, the full variable domain is EPEVTQTPSHQVTQMGQEVILRCVPISNHLYFYWYRQILGQKVEFLVSFYNNEISEKSEIFDDQFSVERPDGSNFTLKIRSTKLEDSAMYFCASSEESSGGYNEQFFGPGTRLTVL.

The chain recombines TRBV25-1 with TRBJ2-2; no firm D call. CDR1 MGHDK and CDR2 SYGVNS come from the germline V gene. The CDR3 has 13 residues. V was pared by 5 bases and J by 3 bases, with 7 bases between. CDR3 DNA sequence: TGTGCCAGCAGTAAGTCCTACACCGGGGAGCTGTTTTTT. It codes for CASSKSYTGELFF.

The V and J genes are TRBV7-2 and TRBJ2-1; TRBD2 is a possible D gene (5 bases). The germline V gene encodes CDR1 SGHTA and CDR2 FQGNSA. Trimming took off 1 base at V and 5 bases at J, with 6 bases between the two ends. The CDR3 runs 13 residues. The CDR3, as DNA: TGTGCCAGCAGCTTAGACGGGAACAATGAGCAGTTCTTC. Its translation is CASSLDGNNEQFF.

The chain couples TRBV9 to TRBJ2-6, with D uncertain. V shed 0 bases and J shed 0 bases, with 10 bases lying between them. This CDR3 spans 17 amino acids. CDR1 and CDR2 (germline): SGDLS, YYNGEE. The CDR3, as DNA: TGTGCCAGCAGCGTAGCTATAACACCCTCTGGGGCCAACGTCCTGACTTTC. Translation gives CASSVAITPSGANVLTF.

This chain joins TRBV6-5 and TRBJ2-3; D remains ambiguous. The CDR3 has 11 residues. V was cut by 4 bases and J by 4 bases, with 3 bases left in between. In germline, CDR1 is MNHEY, CDR2 SVGAGI. This CDR3 reads CASSSADTQYF. CDR3 nucleotides: TGTGCCAGCAGTTCAGCAGATACGCAGTATTTT.

The V and J genes are TRBV19 and TRBJ2-5; D might be TRBD1 (6 bases). Trimming removed 0 bases at V and 7 bases at J, with 15 bases between. CDR1 is LNHDA, CDR2 SQIVND, per germline (reference sequence). This CDR3 is 15 amino acids long. CDR3 sequence (DNA): TGTGCCAGTAGTATAGAGGGGACACCCACGGGGACCCAGTACTTC. As protein: CASSIEGTPTGTQYF.

This sequence joins TRBV5-1 and TRBJ2-3, with 15 bases matching TRBD2. The CDR3 loop spans 17 amino acids. CDR1 and CDR2 from the germline V gene are SGHRS and YFSETQ. V shed 4 bases and J 6 bases; nucleotides not matched to a gene: 9. CDR3 sequence (DNA): TGCGCCAGCAGCAGAGACCCGGGACTAGCGGGGGGCGATACGCAGTATTTT. Its protein is CASSRDPGLAGGDTQYF.

This chain joins TRBV29-1 and TRBJ1-2, with D possibly matching TRBD1 (6 bases). V dropped 3 bases and J dropped 6 bases, with 14 bases sitting between them. This CDR3 contains 13 residues. The V gene's germline CDR1 is SQVTM and CDR2 ANQGSEA. For the CDR3, the DNA is TGCAGCGTTGATATAGGGGGACTCGATGGCTACACCTTC. Translating it yields CSVDIGGLDGYTF.

This chain joins TRBV5-1 and TRBJ2-5; 8 bases align to TRBD1. This CDR3 region has 14 residues. With 4 bases clipped from V and 4 bases from J, the junction kept 6 bases outside the gene matches. Germline V gene lookup returns CDR1 SGHRS and CDR2 YFSETQ. The DNA for the CDR3 is TGCGCCAGCAGCCCAGGGGGCGCCCCAGAGACCCAGTACTTC. It yields the protein CASSPGGAPETQYF.